The entry that follows covers one T cell receptor beta chain sequence. What it binds is unknown. Per the germline V gene, CDR1 is DFQATT and CDR2 is SNEGSKA (reference sequence). This CDR3 spans 13 amino acids. Between the trimmed V and J ends, which lost 5 bases and 6 bases, there was a span of 15 bases. The data derive from a study of T cell repertoires in cytomegalovirus infection. Study as a whole: Signatures in public TCR beta sequences pointed to both CMV infection and matching HLA type.

Broader study findings: The ex vivo response was dominated by HLA-C-restricted CMV-specific TCR beta clonotypes.

TCRdb used MiXCR to reprocess the reads, holding one entry per CDR3 protein. The data show 450,000 to 650,000 distinct CDR3 sequences, with about a quarter seen just once and 13% held by the top ten. The TCR comes from a human donor in good health (CMV status not recorded). Some clones in this sample may be carry-over from other donors' samples. The rearrangement joins TRBV20-1 to TRBJ2-3; TRBD2 might be the D (6 bases). Source material: PBMCs. The CDR3 region is CSAAQAGPDTQYF. CDR3 coding DNA: TGCAGTGCTGCTCAGGCGGGACCTGATACGCAGTATTTT.